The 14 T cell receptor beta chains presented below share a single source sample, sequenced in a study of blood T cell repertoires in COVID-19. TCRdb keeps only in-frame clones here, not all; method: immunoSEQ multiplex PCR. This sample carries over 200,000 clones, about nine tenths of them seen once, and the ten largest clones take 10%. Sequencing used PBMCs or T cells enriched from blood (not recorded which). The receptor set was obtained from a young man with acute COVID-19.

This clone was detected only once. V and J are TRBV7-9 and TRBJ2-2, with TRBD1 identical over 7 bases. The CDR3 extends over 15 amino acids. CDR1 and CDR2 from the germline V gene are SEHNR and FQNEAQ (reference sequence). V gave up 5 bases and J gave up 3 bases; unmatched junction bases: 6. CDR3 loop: CASSQRDSYTGELFF. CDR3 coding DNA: TGTGCCAGCAGCCAAAGGGACAGCTACACCGGGGAGCTGTTTTTT.

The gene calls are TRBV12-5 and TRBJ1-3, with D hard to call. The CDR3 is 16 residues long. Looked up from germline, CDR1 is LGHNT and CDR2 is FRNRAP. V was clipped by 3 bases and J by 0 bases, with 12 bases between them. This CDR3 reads CASGFSVSGSGNTIYF. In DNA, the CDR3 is TGTGCTAGTGGTTTCTCCGTCAGCGGCTCTGGAAACACCATATATTTT.

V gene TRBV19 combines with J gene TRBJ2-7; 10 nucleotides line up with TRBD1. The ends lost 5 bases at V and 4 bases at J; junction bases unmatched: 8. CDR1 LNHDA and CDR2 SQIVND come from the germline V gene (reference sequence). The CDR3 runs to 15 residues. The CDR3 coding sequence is TGTGCCAGTAGTCTTGGACAGGGGGTTAATTACGAGCAGTACTTC. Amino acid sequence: CASSLGQGVNYEQYF. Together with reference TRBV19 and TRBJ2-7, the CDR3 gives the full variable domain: DGGITQSPKYLFRKEGQNVTLSCEQNLNHDAMYWYRQDPGQGLRLIYYSQIVNDFQKGDIAEGYSVSREKKESFPLTVTSAQKNPTAFYLCASSLGQGVNYEQYFGPGTRLTVT.

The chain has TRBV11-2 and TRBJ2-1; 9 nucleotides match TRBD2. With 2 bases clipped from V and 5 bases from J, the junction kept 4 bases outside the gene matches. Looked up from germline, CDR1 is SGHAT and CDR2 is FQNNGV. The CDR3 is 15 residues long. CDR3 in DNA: TGTGCCAGCAGCTTAAGCGGGAGGATCGACAATGAGCAGTTCTTC. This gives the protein CASSLSGRIDNEQFF. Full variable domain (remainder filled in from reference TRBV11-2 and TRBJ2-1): EAGVAQSPRYKIIEKRQSVAFWCNPISGHATLYWYQQILGQGPKLLIQFQNNGVVDDSQLPKDRFSAERLKGVDSTLKIQPAKLEDSAVYLCASSLSGRIDNEQFFGPGTRLTVL.

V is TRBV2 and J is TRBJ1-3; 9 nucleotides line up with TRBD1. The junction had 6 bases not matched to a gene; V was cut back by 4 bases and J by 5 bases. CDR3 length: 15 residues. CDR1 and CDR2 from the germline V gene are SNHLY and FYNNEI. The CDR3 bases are TGTGCCAGCAGTGGGGGACAGGGTCTAAGAAACACCATATATTTT. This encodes CASSGGQGLRNTIYF.

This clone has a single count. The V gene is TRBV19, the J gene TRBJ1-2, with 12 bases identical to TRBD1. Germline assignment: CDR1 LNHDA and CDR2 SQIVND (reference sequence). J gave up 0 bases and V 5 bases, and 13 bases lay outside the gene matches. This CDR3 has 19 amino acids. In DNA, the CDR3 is TGTGCCAGTAGTCGACGTCCGGGACAGGGGGCTACAGCTAACTATGGCTACACCTTC. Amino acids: CASSRRPGQGATANYGYTF.

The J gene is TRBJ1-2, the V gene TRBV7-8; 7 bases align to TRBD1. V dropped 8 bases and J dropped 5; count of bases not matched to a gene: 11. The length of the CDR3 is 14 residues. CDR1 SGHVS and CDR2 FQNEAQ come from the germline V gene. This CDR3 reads CASGPNRGSYGYTF. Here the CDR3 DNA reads TGTGCCAGCGGCCCCAACAGGGGTTCTTATGGCTACACCTTC.

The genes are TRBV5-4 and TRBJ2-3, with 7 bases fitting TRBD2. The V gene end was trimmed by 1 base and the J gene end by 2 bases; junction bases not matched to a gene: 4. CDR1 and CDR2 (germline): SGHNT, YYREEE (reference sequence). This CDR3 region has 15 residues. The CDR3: CASSLRAGNTDTQYF. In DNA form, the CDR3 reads TGTGCCAGCAGCTTGAGAGCGGGAAACACAGATACGCAGTATTTT.

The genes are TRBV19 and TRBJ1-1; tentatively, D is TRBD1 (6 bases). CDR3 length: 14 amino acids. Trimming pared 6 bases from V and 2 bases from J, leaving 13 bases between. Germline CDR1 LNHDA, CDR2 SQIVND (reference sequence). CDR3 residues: CASRSGTTNTEAFF. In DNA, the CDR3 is TGTGCCAGTAGATCCGGGACAACCAACACTGAAGCTTTCTTT.

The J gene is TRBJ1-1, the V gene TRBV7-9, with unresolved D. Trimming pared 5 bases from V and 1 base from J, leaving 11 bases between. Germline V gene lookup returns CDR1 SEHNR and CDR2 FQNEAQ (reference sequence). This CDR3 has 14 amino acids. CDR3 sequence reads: CASSEGLRNTEAFF. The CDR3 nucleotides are TGTGCCAGCAGCGAAGGACTGAGGAACACTGAAGCTTTCTTT.

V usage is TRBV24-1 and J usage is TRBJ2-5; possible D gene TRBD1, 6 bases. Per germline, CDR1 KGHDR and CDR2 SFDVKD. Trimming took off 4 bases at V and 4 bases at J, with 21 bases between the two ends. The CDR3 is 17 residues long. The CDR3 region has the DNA TGTGCCACCAGTGACACCTCGGACAGACAGAGAACAGAGACCCAGTACTTC. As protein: CATSDTSDRQRTETQYF.

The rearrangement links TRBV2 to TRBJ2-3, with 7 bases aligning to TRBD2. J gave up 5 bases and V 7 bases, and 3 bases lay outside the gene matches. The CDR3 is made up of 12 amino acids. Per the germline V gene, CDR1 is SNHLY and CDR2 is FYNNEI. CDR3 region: CASTSGGDTQYF. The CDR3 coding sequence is TGTGCCAGCACGTCGGGAGGAGATACGCAGTATTTT.

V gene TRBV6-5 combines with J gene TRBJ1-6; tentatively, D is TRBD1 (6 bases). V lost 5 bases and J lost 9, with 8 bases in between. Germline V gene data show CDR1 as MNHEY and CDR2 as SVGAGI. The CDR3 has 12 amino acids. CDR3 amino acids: CASSPQGSPLHF. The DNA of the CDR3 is TGTGCCAGCAGTCCACAGGGTTCACCCCTCCACTTT.

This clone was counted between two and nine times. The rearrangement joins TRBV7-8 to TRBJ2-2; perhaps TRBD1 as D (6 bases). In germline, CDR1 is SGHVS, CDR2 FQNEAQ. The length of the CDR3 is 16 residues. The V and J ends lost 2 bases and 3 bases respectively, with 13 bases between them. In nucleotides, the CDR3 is TGTGCCAGCAGCTTAATCCCAGGGGCGGACACCGGGGAGCTGTTTTTT. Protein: CASSLIPGADTGELFF.